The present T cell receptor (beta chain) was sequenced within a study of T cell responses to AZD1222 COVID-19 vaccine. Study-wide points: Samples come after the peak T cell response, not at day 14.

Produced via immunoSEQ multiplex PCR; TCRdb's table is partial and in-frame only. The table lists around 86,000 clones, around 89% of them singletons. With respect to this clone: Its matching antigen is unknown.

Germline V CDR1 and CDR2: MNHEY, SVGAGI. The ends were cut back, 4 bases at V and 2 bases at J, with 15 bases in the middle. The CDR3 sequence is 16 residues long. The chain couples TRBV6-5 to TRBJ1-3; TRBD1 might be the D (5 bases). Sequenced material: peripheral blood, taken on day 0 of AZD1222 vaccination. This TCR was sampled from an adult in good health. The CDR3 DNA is TGTGCCAGCAGTTCCCAGGCACGACAGCCTGGAAACACCATATATTTT. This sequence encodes CASSSQARQPGNTIYF.